Presented here are 20 T cell receptor beta chains from one specimen sequenced in a study of stem cell transplantation in POMP-related autoinflammatory disease. TCRdb's copy holds only in-frame clones and misses some; the assay was immunoSEQ multiplex PCR. The sample comprises more than 950 clones, about 89% of which are singletons, and 6.6% rests with the top ten. The material sequenced was a CXCR5-defined cell subset from PBMCs. These receptors all stem from a human donor in good health.

This clone was counted a few times. CDR3 amino acids: CASSQSGGHQPQHF. DNA of the CDR3: TGTGCCAGCAGCCAATCAGGAGGGCATCAGCCCCAGCATTTT. J is TRBJ1-5 and V is TRBV16, with D unresolved. The V end lost 0 bases, the J end lost 5 bases, and 8 bases lay between the germline ends. CDR1 is KGHSY, CDR2 FQNENV, per germline. CDR3 length: 14 residues.

The chain joins TRBV30 to TRBJ2-1; TRBD1 agrees at 9 bases. Germline CDR1 reads GTSNPN; CDR2 reads SVGIG (reference sequence). The CDR3 has 13 residues. Unmatched junction bases numbered 5, after V lost 2 bases and J lost 9 bases. The CDR3 DNA follows: TGTGCCTGGAGTCCCGGACAGGGGAGTGAGCAGTTCTTC. This codes for CAWSPGQGSEQFF.

The rearrangement uses TRBV30 and TRBJ2-3; 10 bases match TRBD2. CDR1 and CDR2 from the germline V gene are GTSNPN and SVGIG (reference sequence). Trimming cost V 0 bases and J 4 bases; bases outside gene matches: 16. This CDR3 region has 19 residues. This CDR3 reads CAWSVVSGLASKTADTQYF. The CDR3 DNA is TGTGCCTGGAGTGTAGTGTCGGGACTAGCGAGCAAAACCGCAGATACGCAGTATTTT.

The chain has TRBV6-5 and TRBJ1-6; D is undetermined. CDR3 length: 16 residues. V lost 2 bases and J lost 7, with 15 bases in between. The germline CDR1 and CDR2 sequences are MNHEY and SVGAGI. CDR3 amino acids: CASSYRRTGFNSPLHF. CDR3 in DNA: TGTGCCAGCAGTTACCGCAGGACGGGGTTCAATTCACCCCTCCACTTT.

The chain links TRBV10-1 to TRBJ2-3, with TRBD2 as a possible D gene (5 bases). V lost 2 bases, J lost 4 bases, and 10 bases lay in between. This CDR3 contains 14 residues. Germline values: CDR1 WNHNN, CDR2 SYGVQD (reference sequence). CDR3: CASSEAGVPDTQYF. In nucleotides, the CDR3 is TGCGCCAGCAGTGAGGCGGGCGTCCCAGATACGCAGTATTTT.

The chain couples TRBV2 to TRBJ2-5; 7 bases fit TRBD1. Germline CDR1 is SNHLY and CDR2 is FYNNEI. V lost 6 bases, J lost 1 base, and 5 bases stayed unmatched. This CDR3 has 14 residues. The CDR3 coding sequence is TGTGCCAGCAGAACCGGGACAGTCCAAGAGACCCAGTACTTC. Translation: CASRTGTVQETQYF.

V usage is TRBV5-1 and J usage is TRBJ1-5; TRBD1 matches at 11 bases. Germline V lookup: CDR1 SGHRS, CDR2 YFSETQ. J lost 3 bases, V lost 4 bases, and 9 bases had no gene match. This CDR3 has 17 amino acids. CDR3 sequence reads: CASSPGTGGNPNQPQHF. DNA for the CDR3: TGCGCCAGCAGCCCCGGGACAGGGGGAAATCCCAATCAGCCCCAGCATTTT.

This clone was detected only once. This chain links TRBV19 with TRBJ1-5; 7 bases match TRBD1. The V and J ends lost 4 bases and 4 bases, in that order; junction bases with no gene match: 13. CDR1 is LNHDA, CDR2 SQIVND, per germline (reference sequence). This CDR3 has 17 amino acids. The CDR3 protein is CASSTVLDRVQNQPQHF. CDR3 DNA: TGTGCCAGTAGTACCGTACTCGACAGGGTCCAAAATCAGCCCCAGCATTTT.

The CDR3 DNA is TGTGCCATCAGAAGAGCGGGGTCTAGCACAGATACGCAGTATTTT. Protein sequence: CAIRRAGSSTDTQYF. The V call is TRBV10-3, the J call TRBJ2-3, with TRBD2 matching over 7 bases. The junction had 6 bases not matched to a gene; V was cut back by 6 bases and J by 0 bases. Per the germline V gene, CDR1 is ENHRY and CDR2 is SYGVKD. The CDR3 is 15 amino acids.

In its sample, this clone was seen once. The CDR3 reads CASSAHGGYNSPLHF. The DNA for the CDR3 is TGTGCCAGCAGCGCACATGGGGGCTATAATTCACCCCTCCACTTT. The chain uses TRBV9 and TRBJ1-6, with D maybe TRBD1 (5 bases). In germline, CDR1 is SGDLS, CDR2 YYNGEE. Trimming took off 3 bases at V and 3 bases at J, with 10 bases between the two ends. The CDR3 is 15 residues long.

The gene calls are TRBV10-3 and TRBJ2-7; TRBD2 is a possible D gene (6 bases). The V end lost 8 bases, the J end lost 2 bases, and 16 bases lay between the germline ends. The CDR3 has 14 amino acids. CDR1 is ENHRY, CDR2 SYGVKD, per germline. The CDR3 reads CAIGEPGLPYEQYF. The CDR3 nucleotides read TGTGCCATCGGCGAACCGGGACTCCCCTACGAGCAGTACTTC.

This clone appeared a few times. The chain combines TRBV9 with TRBJ1-2; D call uncertain. The CDR3 contains 14 residues. Per germline, CDR1 SGDLS and CDR2 YYNGEE. Between the trimmed V and J ends, which lost 0 bases and 7 bases, there was a span of 13 bases. The CDR3 here is CASSVAWGGGGYTF. DNA of the CDR3: TGTGCCAGCAGCGTAGCTTGGGGAGGCGGTGGCTACACCTTC.

This clone was counted once. This chain uses TRBV15 with TRBJ2-7; TRBD2 matches at 7 bases. J lost 2 bases, V lost 0 bases, and 7 bases had no gene match. Germline-derived CDR1 and CDR2 are LNHNV and YYDKDF (reference sequence). This CDR3 is 16 amino acids long. CDR3 loop: CATSRDGASGTYEQYF. For the CDR3, the DNA is TGTGCCACCAGCAGAGATGGCGCTAGCGGAACCTACGAGCAGTACTTC.

The rearrangement joins TRBV19 to TRBJ2-1; D is ambiguous. With 3 bases removed from V and 5 bases from J, the gap between germline ends came to 14 bases. Germline values: CDR1 LNHDA, CDR2 SQIVND (reference sequence). The CDR3 length is 15 residues. For the CDR3, the DNA is TGTGCCAGTAGTATCCGTTCGGCAGGCCACAATGAGCAGTTCTTC. It translates to CASSIRSAGHNEQFF. Looking up the rest from reference TRBV19 and TRBJ2-1 gives the full variable domain: DGGITQSPKYLFRKEGQNVTLSCEQNLNHDAMYWYRQDPGQGLRLIYYSQIVNDFQKGDIAEGYSVSREKKESFPLTVTSAQKNPTAFYLCASSIRSAGHNEQFFGPGTRLTVL.

V and J are TRBV5-1 and TRBJ2-2; 8 bases align to TRBD1. V lost 3 bases and J lost 5; bases outside the gene matches: 9. This CDR3 has 16 residues. Per germline, CDR1 SGHRS and CDR2 YFSETQ. The CDR3 region is CASSWTGTRGTGELFF. In nucleotides, the CDR3 is TGCGCCAGCAGCTGGACAGGGACGAGGGGAACCGGGGAGCTGTTTTTT.

This clone was picked up a small number of times. CDR3 residues: CAIREDGNSPLHF. CDR3 sequence (DNA): TGTGCCATCCGGGAGGATGGTAATTCACCCCTCCACTTT. V and J are TRBV10-3 and TRBJ1-6; D unresolved. Trimming shortened V by 8 bases and J by 6 bases, and 11 bases separated the two germline ends. The CDR3 totals 13 residues. The germline V gene has CDR1 ENHRY and CDR2 SYGVKD.

The chain links TRBV5-1 to TRBJ2-7; the match to TRBD2 covers 9 bases. This CDR3 comprises 14 residues. The J segment lost 3 bases and the V segment lost 7 bases, leaving 8 bases of the junction unmatched. The germline V gene encodes CDR1 SGHRS and CDR2 YFSETQ. The CDR3 nucleotides read TGCGCCAGCGGATCCGGGACTAGCATCTACGAGCAGTACTTC. This codes for CASGSGTSIYEQYF.

This chain links TRBV7-5 with TRBJ2-7; the table gives TRBD1 as D, unverified against the DNA. TRBV7-5 counts as a pseudogene. The CDR3 loop spans 16 amino acids. The CDR3 sequence is CASSANSGTGIYEQYF. For the CDR3, the DNA is TGTGCCAGCAGCGCAAACTCCGGGACAGGGATTTACGAGCAGTACTTC.

The chain carries TRBV5-4 and TRBJ2-5; D possibly corresponds to TRBD1 (6 bases). The CDR3 runs 15 residues. Germline CDR1 is SGHNT and CDR2 is YYREEE (reference sequence). Trimming shortened V by 0 bases and J by 2 bases, and 11 bases separated the two germline ends. The CDR3 sequence: CASSLGQATQETQYF. Here the CDR3 DNA reads TGTGCCAGCAGCTTGGGACAGGCGACTCAAGAGACCCAGTACTTC.

CDR3 sequence (DNA): TGTGCCAGCAGCTTTCCGAGACAGGGCAAAGCTAACTATGGCTACACCTTC. It specifies CASSFPRQGKANYGYTF. The chain is built from TRBV7-6 and TRBJ1-2; 7 bases are shared with TRBD1. CDR3 length: 17 residues. Germline V CDR1 and CDR2: SGHVS, FNYEAQ. V was clipped by 3 bases and J by 0 bases; unmatched bases: 10.